This T cell receptor beta chain came from a study of metastatic and nonmetastatic thyroid tumors. Study details: Peripheral blood and tumor or nodule samples from malignant and benign thyroid patients were compared.

Every patient underwent thyroid surgery untreated. The V and J ends lost 3 bases and 5 bases, in that order; junction bases with no gene match: 7. The CDR3 has 15 residues. The germline V gene encodes CDR1 SEHNR and CDR2 FQNEAQ (reference sequence). Source study methods: What underpinned the distant-metastasis classifier for papillary thyroid cancer was the set of CDR3 differences across clinicopathological groups. TCRdb called clones again from the PCR reads with MiXCR. It is TCRdb's table, rather than the study itself, that gives the V and J calls and clone size. This table has about 45,000 clones, about 3.2% appearing once.

Sequenced sample: blood. This TCR came from a female donor with papillary thyroid cancer or a benign thyroid nodule (not recorded which). Some clones in this sample may be carry-over from other donors' samples. The chain has TRBV7-9 and TRBJ1-1; TRBD1 matches 9 bases. The CDR3 region is CASSFTGGEGTEAFF. Written as DNA, the CDR3 is TGTGCCAGCAGCTTTACAGGGGGCGAGGGTACTGAAGCTTTCTTT.